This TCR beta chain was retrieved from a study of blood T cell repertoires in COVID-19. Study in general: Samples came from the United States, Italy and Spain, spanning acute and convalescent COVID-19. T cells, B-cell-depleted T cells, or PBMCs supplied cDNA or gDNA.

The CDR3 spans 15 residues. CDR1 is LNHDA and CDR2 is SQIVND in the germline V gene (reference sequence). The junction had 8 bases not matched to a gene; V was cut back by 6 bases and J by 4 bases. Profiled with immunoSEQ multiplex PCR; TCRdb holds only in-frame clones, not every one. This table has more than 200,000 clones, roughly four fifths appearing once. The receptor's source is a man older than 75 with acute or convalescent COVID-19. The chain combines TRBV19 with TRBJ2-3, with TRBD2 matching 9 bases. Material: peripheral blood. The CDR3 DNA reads TGTGCCAGTAGATTCATAGCGGGAGTCTCAGATACGCAGTATTTT. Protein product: CASRFIAGVSDTQYF. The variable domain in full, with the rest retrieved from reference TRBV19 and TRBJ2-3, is DGGITQSPKYLFRKEGQNVTLSCEQNLNHDAMYWYRQDPGQGLRLIYYSQIVNDFQKGDIAEGYSVSREKKESFPLTVTSAQKNPTAFYLCASRFIAGVSDTQYFGPGTRLTVL.